The clone carrying this T cell receptor beta chain was seen ten or more times. Its target is unknown. The source of the sample is a study of breast tumors, draining lymph nodes, adjacent tissues. Study-wide results and limits: Findings are consistent with lymph node origin and intratumoral expansion of most tumor T cells. Tumor and nontumor repertoires were significantly more similar in luminal-like than in basal-like breast cancer. Data only fit, rather than demonstrated, lymph node origin of most tumor T cells.

In TCRdb, the multiplex PCR reads were re-called with MiXCR into one record per CDR3 protein. The sample lists tens of thousands of distinct CDR3 sequences; roughly 24% were seen once. The CDR3 contains 13 residues. Trimming shortened V by 5 bases and J by 6 bases, and 10 bases separated the two germline ends. The germline V gene has CDR1 MNHNS and CDR2 SASEGT. This receptor was taken from a female donor with breast cancer. Some clones in this sample may be carry-over from other donors' samples. The sequenced sample consisted of breast tumor tissue. J is TRBJ2-2 and V is TRBV6-1, with D possibly being TRBD1 (6 bases). CDR3 bases: TGTGCCAGCAGTTTACAGGGTCCCGGGGAGCTGTTTTTT. Encoded protein: CASSLQGPGELFF.